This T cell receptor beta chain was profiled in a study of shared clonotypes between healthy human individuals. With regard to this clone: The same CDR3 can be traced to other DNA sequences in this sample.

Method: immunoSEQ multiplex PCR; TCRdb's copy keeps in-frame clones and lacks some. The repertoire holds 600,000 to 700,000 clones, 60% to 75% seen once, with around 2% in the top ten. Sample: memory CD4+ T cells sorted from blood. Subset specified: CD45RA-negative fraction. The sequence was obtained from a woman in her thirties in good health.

This CDR3 is CASSLGPANTEAFF. CDR3 in DNA: TGTGCCAGCAGCTTAGGCCCGGCTAACACTGAAGCTTTCTTT. The chain recombines TRBV11-2 with TRBJ1-1; D unresolved. This CDR3 is built from 14 residues. Germline CDR1 is SGHAT and CDR2 is FQNNGV. V was trimmed by 1 base and J by 2 bases, leaving 8 bases between them.